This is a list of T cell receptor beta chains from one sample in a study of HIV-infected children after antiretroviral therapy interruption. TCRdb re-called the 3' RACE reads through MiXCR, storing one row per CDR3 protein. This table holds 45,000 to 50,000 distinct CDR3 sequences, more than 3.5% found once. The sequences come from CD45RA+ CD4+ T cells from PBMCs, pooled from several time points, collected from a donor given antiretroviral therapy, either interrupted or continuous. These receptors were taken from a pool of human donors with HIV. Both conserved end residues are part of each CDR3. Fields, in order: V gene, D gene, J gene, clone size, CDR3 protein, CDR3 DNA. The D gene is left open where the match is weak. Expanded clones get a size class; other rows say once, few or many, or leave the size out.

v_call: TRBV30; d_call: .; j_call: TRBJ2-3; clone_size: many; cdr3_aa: CAWTGGTDTQYF; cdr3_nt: TGTGCCTGGACCGGGGGCACAGATACGCAGTATTTT
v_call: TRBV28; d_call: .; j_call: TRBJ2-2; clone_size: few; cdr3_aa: CASSLWSGELFF; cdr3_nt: TGTGCCAGCAGTTTATGGAGCGGGGAGCTGTTTTTT
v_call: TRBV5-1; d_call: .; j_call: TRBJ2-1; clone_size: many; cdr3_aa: CASSFQGDEQFF; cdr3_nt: TGCGCCAGCAGCTTTCAGGGCGATGAGCAGTTCTTC
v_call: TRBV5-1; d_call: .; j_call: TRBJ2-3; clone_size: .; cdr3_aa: CASRYSTDTQYF; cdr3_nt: TGCGCCAGCCGATATAGCACAGATACGCAGTATTTT
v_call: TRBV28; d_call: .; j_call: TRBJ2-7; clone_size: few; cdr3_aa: CASSQGGTGSYEQYF; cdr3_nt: TGTGCCAGCAGCCAAGGGGGGACGGGTTCCTACGAGCAGTACTTC
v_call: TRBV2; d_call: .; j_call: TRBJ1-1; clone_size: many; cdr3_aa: CASKRVLGLAFF; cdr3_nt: TGTGCCAGCAAGAGAGTGCTGGGATTAGCTTTCTTT
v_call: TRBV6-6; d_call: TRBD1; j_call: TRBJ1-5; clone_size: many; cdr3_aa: CASSRTGVGDQPQHF; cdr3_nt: TGTGCCAGCAGTAGGACAGGGGTGGGCGATCAGCCCCAGCATTTT
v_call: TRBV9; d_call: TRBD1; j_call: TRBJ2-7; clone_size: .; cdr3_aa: CASSAGTESSYEQYF; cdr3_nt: TGTGCCAGCAGCGCAGGGACAGAAAGCTCCTACGAGCAGTACTTC
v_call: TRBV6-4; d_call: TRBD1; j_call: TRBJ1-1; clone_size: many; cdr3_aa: CASIDPGQLFPEAFF; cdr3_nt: TGTGCCAGCATTGACCCGGGACAGCTTTTTCCTGAAGCTTTCTTT
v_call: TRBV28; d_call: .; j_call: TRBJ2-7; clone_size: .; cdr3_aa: CASSFRGRLTYEQYF; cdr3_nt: TGTGCCAGCAGTTTCAGGGGACGGCTGACCTACGAGCAGTACTTC
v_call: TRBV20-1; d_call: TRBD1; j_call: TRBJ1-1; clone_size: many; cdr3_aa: CSAKQGASNTEAFF; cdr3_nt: TGCAGTGCTAAACAGGGGGCCTCGAACACTGAAGCTTTCTTT
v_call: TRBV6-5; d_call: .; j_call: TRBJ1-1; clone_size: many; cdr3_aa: CASTPVGEVNTEAFF; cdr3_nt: TGTGCCAGCACCCCAGTGGGGGAAGTGAACACTGAAGCTTTCTTT